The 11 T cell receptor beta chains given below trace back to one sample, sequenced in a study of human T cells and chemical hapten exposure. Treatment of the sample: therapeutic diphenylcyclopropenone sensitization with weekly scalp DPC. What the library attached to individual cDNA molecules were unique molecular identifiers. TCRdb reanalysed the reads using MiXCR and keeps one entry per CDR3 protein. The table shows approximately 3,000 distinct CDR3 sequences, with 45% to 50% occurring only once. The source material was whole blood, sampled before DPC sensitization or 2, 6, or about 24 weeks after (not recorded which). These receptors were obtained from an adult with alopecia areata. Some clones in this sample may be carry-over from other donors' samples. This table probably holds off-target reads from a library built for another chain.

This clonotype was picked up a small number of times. The CDR3 reads CASSSLQGAAKETQYF. Here the CDR3 DNA reads TGTGCCAGCAGCTCCCTTCAGGGGGCGGCAAAAGAGACCCAGTACTTC. V and J are TRBV7-6 and TRBJ2-5; 8 positions match TRBD1. Germline V gene data show CDR1 as SGHVS and CDR2 as FNYEAQ. The CDR3 has 16 amino acids. With V trimmed by 4 bases and J by 3 bases, 10 bases remained unmatched.

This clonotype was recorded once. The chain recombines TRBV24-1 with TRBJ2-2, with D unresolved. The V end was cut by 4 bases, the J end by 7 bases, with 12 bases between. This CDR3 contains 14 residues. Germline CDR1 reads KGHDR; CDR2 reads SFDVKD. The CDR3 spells CATSDRQYNGELFF. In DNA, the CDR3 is TGTGCCACCAGTGACCGGCAGTATAACGGGGAGCTGTTTTTT.

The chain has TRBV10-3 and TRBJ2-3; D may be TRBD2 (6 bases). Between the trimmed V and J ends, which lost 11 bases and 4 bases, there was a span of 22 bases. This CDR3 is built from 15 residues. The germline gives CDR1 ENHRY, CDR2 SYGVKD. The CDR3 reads CASRGTRGSADTQYF. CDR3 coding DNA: TGTGCCTCCCGAGGGACCCGGGGGTCCGCAGATACGCAGTATTTT.

The chain's CDR3 is CASSLSTGPRETQYF. In nucleotides, the CDR3 is TGTGCCAGCAGCTTAAGTACAGGGCCCCGGGAGACCCAGTACTTC. The V and J genes are TRBV7-3 and TRBJ2-5; D perhaps matches TRBD1 (6 bases). Germline V gives CDR1 SGHTA, CDR2 FQGTGA. V shed 1 base and J shed 5 bases, with 14 bases lying between them. The CDR3 has 15 amino acids.

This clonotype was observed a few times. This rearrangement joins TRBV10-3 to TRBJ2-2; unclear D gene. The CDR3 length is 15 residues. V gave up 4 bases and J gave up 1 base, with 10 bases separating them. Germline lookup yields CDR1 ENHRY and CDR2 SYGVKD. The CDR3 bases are TGTGCCATCAGTGTATTGCAGGAGAACACCGGGGAGCTGTTTTTT. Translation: CAISVLQENTGELFF.

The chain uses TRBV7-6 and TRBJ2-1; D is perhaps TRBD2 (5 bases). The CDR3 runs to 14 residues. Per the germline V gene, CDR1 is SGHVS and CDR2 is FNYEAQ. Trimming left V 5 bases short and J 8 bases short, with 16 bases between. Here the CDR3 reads CASSPEASLDEQFF. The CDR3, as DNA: TGTGCCAGCAGCCCCGAGGCTAGCTTGGATGAGCAGTTCTTC.

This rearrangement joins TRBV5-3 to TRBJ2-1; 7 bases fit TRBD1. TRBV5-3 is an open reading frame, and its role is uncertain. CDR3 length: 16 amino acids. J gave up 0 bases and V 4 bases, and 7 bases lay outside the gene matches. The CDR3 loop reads CARSIRQGDSYNEQFF. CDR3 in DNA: TGTGCCAGAAGCATAAGACAGGGCGACTCCTACAATGAGCAGTTCTTC.

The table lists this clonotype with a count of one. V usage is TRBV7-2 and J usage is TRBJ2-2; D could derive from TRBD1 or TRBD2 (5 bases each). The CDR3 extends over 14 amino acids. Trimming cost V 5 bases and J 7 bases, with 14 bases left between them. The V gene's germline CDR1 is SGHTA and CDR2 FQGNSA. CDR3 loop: CASSTGTRSGELFF. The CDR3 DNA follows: TGTGCCAGCAGCACCGGGACCCGGAGCGGGGAGCTGTTTTTT.

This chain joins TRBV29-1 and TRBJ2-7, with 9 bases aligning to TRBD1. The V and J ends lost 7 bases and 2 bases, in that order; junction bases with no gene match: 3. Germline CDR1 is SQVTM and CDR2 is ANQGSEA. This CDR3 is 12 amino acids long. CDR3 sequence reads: CSAGTGTYEQYF. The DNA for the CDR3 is TGCAGCGCCGGGACAGGGACCTACGAGCAGTACTTC.

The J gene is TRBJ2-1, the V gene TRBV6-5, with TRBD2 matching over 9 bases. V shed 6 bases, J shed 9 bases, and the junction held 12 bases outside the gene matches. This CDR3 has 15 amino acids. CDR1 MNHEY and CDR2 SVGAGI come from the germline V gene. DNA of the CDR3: TGTGCCAGCAGCAAACTAGCGGGCGCCAGGGGTGAGCAGTTCTTC. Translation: CASSKLAGARGEQFF.

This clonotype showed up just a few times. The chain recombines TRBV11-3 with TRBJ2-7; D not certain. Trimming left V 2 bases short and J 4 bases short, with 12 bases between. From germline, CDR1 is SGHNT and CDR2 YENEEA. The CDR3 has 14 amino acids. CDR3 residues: CASSLLERRYEQYF. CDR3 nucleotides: TGTGCCAGCAGCTTACTAGAACGGCGATACGAGCAGTACTTC.